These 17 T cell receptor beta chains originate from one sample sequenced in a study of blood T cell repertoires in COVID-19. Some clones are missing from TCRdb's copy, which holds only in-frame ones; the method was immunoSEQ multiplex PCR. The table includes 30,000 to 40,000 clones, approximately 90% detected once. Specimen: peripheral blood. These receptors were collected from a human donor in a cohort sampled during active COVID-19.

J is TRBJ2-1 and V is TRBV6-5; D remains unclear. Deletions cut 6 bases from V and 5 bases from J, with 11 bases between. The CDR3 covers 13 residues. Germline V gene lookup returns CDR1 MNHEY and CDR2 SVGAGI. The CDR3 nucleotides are TGTGCCAGCAGCGTCCGGGTCCACAATGAGCAGTTCTTC. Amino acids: CASSVRVHNEQFF.

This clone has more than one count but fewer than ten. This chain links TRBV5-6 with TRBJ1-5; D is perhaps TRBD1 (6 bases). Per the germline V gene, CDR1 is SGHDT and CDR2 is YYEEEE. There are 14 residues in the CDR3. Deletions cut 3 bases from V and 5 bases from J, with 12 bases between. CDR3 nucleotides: TGTGCCAGCAGCTGGCAGGGGAGAGATCAGCCCCAGCATTTT. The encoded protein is CASSWQGRDQPQHF.

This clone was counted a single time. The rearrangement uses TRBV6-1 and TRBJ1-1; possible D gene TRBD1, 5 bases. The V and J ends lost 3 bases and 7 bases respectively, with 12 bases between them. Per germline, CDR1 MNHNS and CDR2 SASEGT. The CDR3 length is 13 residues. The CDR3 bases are TGTGCCAGCAGTGACAGGGCTGTCGGTGAAGCTTTCTTT. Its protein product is CASSDRAVGEAFF.

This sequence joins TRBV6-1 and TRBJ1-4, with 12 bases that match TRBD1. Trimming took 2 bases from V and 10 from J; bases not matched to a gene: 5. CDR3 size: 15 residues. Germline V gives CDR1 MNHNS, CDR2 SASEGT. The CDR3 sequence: CASSELGTGGAKLFF. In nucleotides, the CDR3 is TGTGCCAGCAGTGAATTGGGGACAGGGGGCGCAAAACTGTTTTTT.

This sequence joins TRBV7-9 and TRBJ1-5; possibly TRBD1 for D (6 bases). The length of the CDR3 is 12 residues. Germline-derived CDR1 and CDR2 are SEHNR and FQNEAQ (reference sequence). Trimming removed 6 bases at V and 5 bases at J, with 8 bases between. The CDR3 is CASRSGDQPQHF. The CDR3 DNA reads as TGTGCCAGCAGGTCAGGGGATCAGCCCCAGCATTTT.

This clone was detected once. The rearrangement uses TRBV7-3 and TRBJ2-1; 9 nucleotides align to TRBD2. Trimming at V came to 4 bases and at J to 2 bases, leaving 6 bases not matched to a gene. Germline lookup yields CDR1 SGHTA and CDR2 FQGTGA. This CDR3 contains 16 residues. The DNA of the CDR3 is TGTGCCAGCAGCTCTATGGGACTAGCAGCCTACAATGAGCAGTTCTTC. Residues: CASSSMGLAAYNEQFF.

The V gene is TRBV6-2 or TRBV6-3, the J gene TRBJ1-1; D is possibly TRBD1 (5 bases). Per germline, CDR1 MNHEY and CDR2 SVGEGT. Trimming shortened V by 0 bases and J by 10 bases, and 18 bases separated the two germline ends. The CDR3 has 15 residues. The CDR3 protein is CASSYSWTRESVAFF. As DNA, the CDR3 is TGTGCCAGCAGTTACTCGTGGACACGGGAGAGTGTAGCTTTCTTT.

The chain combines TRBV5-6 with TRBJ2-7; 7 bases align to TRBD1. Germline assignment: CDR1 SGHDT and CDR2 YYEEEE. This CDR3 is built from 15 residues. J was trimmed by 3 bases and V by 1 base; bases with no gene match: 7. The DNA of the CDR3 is TGTGCCAGCAGCTTGTTGAACAGGGGAAACTACGAGCAGTACTTC. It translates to CASSLLNRGNYEQYF.

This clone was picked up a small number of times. The CDR3 region has the DNA TGTGCCAGCAGTCAGGGTGGACTAGCGGGGAAGGGTACGCAGTATTTT. Translating gives CASSQGGLAGKGTQYF. J is TRBJ2-3 and V is TRBV28, with 12 bases fitting TRBD2. In germline, CDR1 is MDHEN, CDR2 SYDVKM. Losses at the gene ends were 5 bases for V and 8 bases for J; bases not matched to a gene: 11. This CDR3 has 16 amino acids.

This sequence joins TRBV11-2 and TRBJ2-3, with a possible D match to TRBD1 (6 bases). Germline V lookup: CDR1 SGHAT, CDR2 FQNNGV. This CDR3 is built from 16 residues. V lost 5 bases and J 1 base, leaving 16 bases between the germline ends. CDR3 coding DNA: TGTGCCAGCAGCCCAGGGGCAGGGGCCCGCACAGATACGCAGTATTTT. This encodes CASSPGAGARTDTQYF.

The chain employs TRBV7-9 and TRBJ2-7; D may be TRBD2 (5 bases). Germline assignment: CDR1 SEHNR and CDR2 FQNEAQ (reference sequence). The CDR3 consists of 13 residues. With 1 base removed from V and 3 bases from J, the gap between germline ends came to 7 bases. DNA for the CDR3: TGTGCCAGCAGCTTAGTGGAGGACTACGAGCAGTACTTC. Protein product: CASSLVEDYEQYF. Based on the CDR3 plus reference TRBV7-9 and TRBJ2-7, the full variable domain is DTGVSQNPRHKITKRGQNVTFRCDPISEHNRLYWYRQTLGQGPEFLTYFQNEAQLEKSRLLSDRFSAERPKGSFSTLEIQRTEQGDSAMYLCASSLVEDYEQYFGPGTRLTVT.

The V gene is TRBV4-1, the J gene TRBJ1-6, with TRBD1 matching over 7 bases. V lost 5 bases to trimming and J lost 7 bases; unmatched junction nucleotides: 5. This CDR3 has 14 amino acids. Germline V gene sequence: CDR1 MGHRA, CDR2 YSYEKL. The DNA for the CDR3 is TGCGCCAGCAGCGCGCCAGGGGGAAATTCACCCCTCCACTTT. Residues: CASSAPGGNSPLHF.

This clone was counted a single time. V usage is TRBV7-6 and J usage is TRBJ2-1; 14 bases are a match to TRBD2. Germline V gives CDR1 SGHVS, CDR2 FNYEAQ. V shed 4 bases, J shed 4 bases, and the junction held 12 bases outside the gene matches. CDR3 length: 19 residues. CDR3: CASSSRSGTSGGRYNEQFF. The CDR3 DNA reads TGTGCCAGCAGCTCAAGATCCGGGACTAGCGGGGGAAGATACAATGAGCAGTTCTTC.

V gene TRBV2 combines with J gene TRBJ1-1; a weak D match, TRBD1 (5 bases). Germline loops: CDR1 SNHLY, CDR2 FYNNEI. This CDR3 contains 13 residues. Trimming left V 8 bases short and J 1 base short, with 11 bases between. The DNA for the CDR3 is TGTGCCAGCGAGCTCGACAGGAACACTGAAGCTTTCTTT. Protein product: CASELDRNTEAFF.

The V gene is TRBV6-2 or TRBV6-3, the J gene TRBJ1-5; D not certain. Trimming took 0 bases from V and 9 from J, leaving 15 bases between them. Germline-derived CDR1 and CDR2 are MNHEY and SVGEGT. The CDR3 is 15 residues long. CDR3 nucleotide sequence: TGTGCCAGCAGTTACTCGGGCAAAGATATACCGCCCCAGCATTTT. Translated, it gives CASSYSGKDIPPQHF.

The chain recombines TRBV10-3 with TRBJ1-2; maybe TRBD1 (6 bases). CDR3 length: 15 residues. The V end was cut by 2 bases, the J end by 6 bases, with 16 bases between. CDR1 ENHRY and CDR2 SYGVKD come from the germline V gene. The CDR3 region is CAISEETGYIHGYTF. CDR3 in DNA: TGTGCCATCAGTGAGGAAACAGGGTACATCCATGGCTACACCTTC.

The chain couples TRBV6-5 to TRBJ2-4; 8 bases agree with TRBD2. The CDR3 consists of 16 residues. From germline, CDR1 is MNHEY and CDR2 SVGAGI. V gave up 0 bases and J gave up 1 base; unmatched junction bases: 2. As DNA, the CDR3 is TGTGCCAGCAGTTACTCCGGCGGGGGGGCCAAAAACATTCAGTACTTC. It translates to CASSYSGGGAKNIQYF.